This note documents a single TCR beta chain sequence. This record comes from a study of monozygotic twins with cystic fibrosis. The CDR3 is 13 residues long. Deletions cut 3 bases from V and 1 base from J, with 6 bases between. Germline CDR1 SQVTM, CDR2 ANQGSEA. The protocol was immunoSEQ multiplex PCR, while the TCRdb copy is restricted to in-frame clones and leaves out a portion. The sample lists about 14,000 clones, 90% to 95% occurring once. This receptor was identified in a girl aged 2 to 10 with cystic fibrosis. The rearrangement links TRBV29-1 to TRBJ2-2; no clear D. Sequenced sample: blood. The CDR3 reads CSVERQNTGELFF. The CDR3 DNA is TGCAGCGTTGAGCGACAGAACACCGGGGAGCTGTTTTTT.